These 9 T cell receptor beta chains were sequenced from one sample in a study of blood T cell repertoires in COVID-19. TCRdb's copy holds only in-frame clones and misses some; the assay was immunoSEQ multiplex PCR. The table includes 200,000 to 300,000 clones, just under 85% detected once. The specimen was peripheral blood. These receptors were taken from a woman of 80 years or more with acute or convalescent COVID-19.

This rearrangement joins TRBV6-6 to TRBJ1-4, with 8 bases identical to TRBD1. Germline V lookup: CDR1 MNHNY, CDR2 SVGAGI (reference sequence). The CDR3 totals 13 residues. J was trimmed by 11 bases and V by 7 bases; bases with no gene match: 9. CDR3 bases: TGTGCCAGCACCACAGGGGGGAACGCGAAACTGTTTTTT. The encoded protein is CASTTGGNAKLFF.

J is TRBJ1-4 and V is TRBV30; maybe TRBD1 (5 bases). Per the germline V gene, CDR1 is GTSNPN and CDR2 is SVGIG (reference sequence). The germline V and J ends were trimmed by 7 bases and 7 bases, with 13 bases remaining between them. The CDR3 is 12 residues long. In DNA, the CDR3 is TGTGCCTCCCAGGACATAGGTGAAAAACTGTTTTTT. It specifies CASQDIGEKLFF. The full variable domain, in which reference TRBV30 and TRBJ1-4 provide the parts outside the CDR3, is SQTIHQWPATLVQPVGSPLSLECTVEGTSNPNLYWYRQAAGRGLQLLFYSVGIGQISSEVPQNLSASRPQDRQFILSSKKLLLSDSGFYLCASQDIGEKLFFGSGTQLSVL.

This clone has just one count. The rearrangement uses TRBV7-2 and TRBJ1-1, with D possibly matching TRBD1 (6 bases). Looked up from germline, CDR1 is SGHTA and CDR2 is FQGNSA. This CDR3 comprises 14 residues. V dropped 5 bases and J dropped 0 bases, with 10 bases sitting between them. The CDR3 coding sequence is TGTGCCAGCAGCGCCGGGACATTGAACACTGAAGCTTTCTTT. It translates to CASSAGTLNTEAFF.

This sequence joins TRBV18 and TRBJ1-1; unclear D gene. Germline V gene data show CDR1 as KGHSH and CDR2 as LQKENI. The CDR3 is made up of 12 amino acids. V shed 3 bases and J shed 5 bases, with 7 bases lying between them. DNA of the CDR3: TGTGCCAGCTCACCCCCGGGGACTGAAGCTTTCTTT. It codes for CASSPPGTEAFF.

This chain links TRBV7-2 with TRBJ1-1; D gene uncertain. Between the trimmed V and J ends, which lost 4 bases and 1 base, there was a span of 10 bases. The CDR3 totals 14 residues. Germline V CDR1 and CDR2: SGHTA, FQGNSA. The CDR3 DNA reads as TGTGCCAGCAGCTCTACCCGGGGGAACACTGAAGCTTTCTTT. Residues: CASSSTRGNTEAFF.

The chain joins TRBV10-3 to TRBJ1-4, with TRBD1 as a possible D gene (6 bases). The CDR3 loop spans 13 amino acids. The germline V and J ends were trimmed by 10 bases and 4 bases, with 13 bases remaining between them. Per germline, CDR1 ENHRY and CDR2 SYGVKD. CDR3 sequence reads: CATNRAGNEKLFF. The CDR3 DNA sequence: TGTGCCACCAACAGGGCCGGTAATGAAAAACTGTTTTTT.

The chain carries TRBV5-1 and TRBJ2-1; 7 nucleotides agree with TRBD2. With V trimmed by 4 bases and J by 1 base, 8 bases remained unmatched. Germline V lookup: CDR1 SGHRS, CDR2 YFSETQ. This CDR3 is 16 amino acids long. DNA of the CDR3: TGCGCCAGCAGCGTAACTAGCGCTCTTTCCTACAATGAGCAGTTCTTC. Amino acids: CASSVTSALSYNEQFF.

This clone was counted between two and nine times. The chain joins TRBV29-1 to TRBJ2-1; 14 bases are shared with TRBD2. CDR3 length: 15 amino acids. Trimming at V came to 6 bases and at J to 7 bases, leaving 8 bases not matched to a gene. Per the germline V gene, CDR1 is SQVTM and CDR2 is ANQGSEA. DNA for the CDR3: TGCAGCGTGACTAGCGGGGGGGCCGAGAATAATGAGCAGTTCTTC. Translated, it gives CSVTSGGAENNEQFF.

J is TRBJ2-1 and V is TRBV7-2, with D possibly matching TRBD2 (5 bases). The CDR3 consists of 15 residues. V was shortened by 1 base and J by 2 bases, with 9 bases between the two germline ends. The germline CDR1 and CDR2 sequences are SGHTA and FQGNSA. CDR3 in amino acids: CASSLERTPYNEQFF. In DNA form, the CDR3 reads TGTGCCAGCAGCTTAGAGCGGACTCCCTACAATGAGCAGTTCTTC. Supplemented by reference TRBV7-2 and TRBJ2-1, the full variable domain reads GAGVSQSPSNKVTEKGKDVELRCDPISGHTALYWYRQSLGQGLEFLIYFQGNSAPDKSGLPSDRFSAERTGGSVSTLTIQRTQQEDSAVYLCASSLERTPYNEQFFGPGTRLTVL.